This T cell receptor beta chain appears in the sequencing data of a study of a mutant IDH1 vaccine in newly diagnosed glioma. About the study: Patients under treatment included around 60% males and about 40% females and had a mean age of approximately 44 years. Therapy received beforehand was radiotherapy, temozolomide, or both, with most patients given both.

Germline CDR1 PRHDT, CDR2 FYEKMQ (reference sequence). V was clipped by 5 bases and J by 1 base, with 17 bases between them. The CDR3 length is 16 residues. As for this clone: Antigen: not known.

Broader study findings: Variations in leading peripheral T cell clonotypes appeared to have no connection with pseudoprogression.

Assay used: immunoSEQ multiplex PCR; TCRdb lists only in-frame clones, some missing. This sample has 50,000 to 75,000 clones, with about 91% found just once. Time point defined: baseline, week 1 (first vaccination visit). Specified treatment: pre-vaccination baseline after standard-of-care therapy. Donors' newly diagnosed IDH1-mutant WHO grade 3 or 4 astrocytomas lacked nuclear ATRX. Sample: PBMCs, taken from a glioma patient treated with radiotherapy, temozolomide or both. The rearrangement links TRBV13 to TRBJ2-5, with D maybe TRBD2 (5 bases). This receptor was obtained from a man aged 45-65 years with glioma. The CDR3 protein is CASSARPGRGQETQYF. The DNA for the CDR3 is TGTGCCAGCAGCGCCCGCCCTGGACGGGGCCAAGAGACCCAGTACTTC.